This T cell receptor (beta chain) is drawn from a study of control samples from healthy donors and cancer patients. Method: immunoSEQ multiplex PCR; TCRdb's copy keeps in-frame clones and lacks some. The sample lists some 150,000 clones; just over 95% were seen once. Comments on this clone: The same CDR3 can be traced to other DNA sequences in this sample.

The CDR3 contains 13 residues. CDR1 and CDR2 from the germline V gene are SGHDT and YYEEEE. The V and J ends lost 1 base and 0 bases respectively, with 4 bases between them. This chain joins TRBV5-6 and TRBJ1-1; D uncertain. This TCR was sampled from a woman aged 25 to 45 in good health. Material for sequencing was blood. The CDR3 sequence: CASSLTVNTEAFF. In nucleotides, the CDR3 is TGTGCCAGCAGCTTGACAGTGAACACTGAAGCTTTCTTT.